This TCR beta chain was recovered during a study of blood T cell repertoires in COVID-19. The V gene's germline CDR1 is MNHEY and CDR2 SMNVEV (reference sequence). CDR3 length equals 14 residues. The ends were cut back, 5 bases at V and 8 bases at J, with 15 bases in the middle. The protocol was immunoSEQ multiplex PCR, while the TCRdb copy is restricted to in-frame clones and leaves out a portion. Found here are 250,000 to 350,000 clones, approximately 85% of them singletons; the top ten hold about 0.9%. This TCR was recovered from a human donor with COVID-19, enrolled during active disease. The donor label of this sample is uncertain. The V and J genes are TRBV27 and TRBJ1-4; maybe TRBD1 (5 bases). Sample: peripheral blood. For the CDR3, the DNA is TGTGCCAGCAGTCCCCCCCCGGGGGGAGAAAAACTGTTTTTT. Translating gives CASSPPPGGEKLFF.